This T cell receptor (beta chain) was sequenced in a study of blood T cells in healthy people across ages. Study context: Researchers report that template switching captured about one barcoded beta molecule per two T cells. Study-level results: Lack of knowledge of donor CMV status possibly confounded expanded clonotype changes.

CDR1 DFQATT and CDR2 SNEGSKA come from the germline V gene (reference sequence). V dropped 5 bases and J dropped 4 bases, with 16 bases sitting between them. The CDR3 extends over 14 amino acids. A sample-barcoded 5' primer and a J-beta primer mix were used in a second PCR of roughly 7 to 11 cycles. Researchers report that a template-switch adaptor with 12 random nucleotides tagged each cDNA molecule. TCRdb re-called the 5' RACE reads with MiXCR, one entry per CDR3 protein. The table records 600,000 to 650,000 distinct CDR3 sequences, under 70% of them present only once. This clonotype has only a few counts. Its antigen is undetermined.

The sample taken for sequencing was blood. The receptor was derived from a man aged 60 to 69 in good health. The genes are TRBV20-1 and TRBJ2-3, with unresolved D. The CDR3 region has the DNA TGCAGTGCTCTCAGGTCCCCATCCGCAGATACGCAGTATTTT. Protein product: CSALRSPSADTQYF.